A few counts support the clone carrying this T cell receptor (beta chain). Deletions cut 3 bases from V and 1 base from J, with 4 bases between. The CDR3 length is 12 residues. Germline CDR1 reads SEHNR; CDR2 reads FQNEAQ (reference sequence). This record comes from a study of PD-1 blockade in mismatch repair-deficient tumors. Libraries were prepared by immunoSEQ multiplex PCR; TCRdb keeps only in-frame clonotypes and omits some of them. The data contain fewer than 100,000 clones, roughly 80% of them singletons. The sequence came from an adult with mismatch repair-deficient cancer. This specimen was peripheral blood, taken 12 weeks after starting pembrolizumab. The rearrangement links TRBV7-9 to TRBJ2-7; D unclear. DNA for the CDR3: TGTGCCAGCAGCTTTGGTTCCTACGAGCAGTACTTC. Translated: CASSFGSYEQYF.